Listed below are T cell receptor beta chains from one sample, sequenced in a study of TIL therapy for anti-PD-1-resistant metastatic lung cancer. The data were produced by immunoSEQ multiplex PCR, yet TCRdb's version contains in-frame clones alone and is incomplete. The repertoire holds about 52,000 clones, with roughly 78% as singletons. The sample was blood, taken at baseline. Receptor source: a woman aged 30 to 85 with non-small cell lung cancer. The CDR3 runs from the conserved cysteine through the conserved F or W. The order of the fields is D gene, J gene, clone size, V gene, CDR3 length, CDR3 protein, CDR3 DNA. D genes are given only for firm matches. Clone size is stated in some rows and not others, as once, few, many or a class when expanded.

TRBD1 TRBJ2-7 . TRBV7-9 15 CASSSRQGSSYEQYF TGTGCCAGCAGCTCCCGACAGGGGAGCTCCTACGAGCAGTACTTC
TRBD2 TRBJ2-7 . TRBV9 14 CASSVEAGVSEQYF TGTGCCAGCAGCGTAGAAGCGGGAGTCTCCGAGCAGTACTTC
. TRBJ1-2 . TRBV10-3 17 CAISELKSRGTNYGYTF TGTGCCATCAGTGAGCTGAAGTCTCGGGGTACTAACTATGGCTACACCTTC
. TRBJ1-6 . TRBV6-5 13 CASADLNNSPLHF TGTGCCAGCGCGGACCTGAATAATTCACCCCTCCACTTT
. TRBJ1-1 . TRBV30 13 CAWSVWGATEAFF TGTGCCTGGAGTGTTTGGGGGGCGACTGAAGCTTTCTTT
. TRBJ1-6 few TRBV5-6 14 CASSPGTENSPLHF TGTGCCAGCAGCCCCGGGACGGAGAATTCACCCCTCCACTTT
. TRBJ1-5 . TRBV19 13 CASTSYSNQPQHF TGTGCCAGTACGTCTTATAGCAATCAGCCCCAGCATTTT
. TRBJ1-3 . TRBV6-1 19 CASSVVGSFRRNSGNTIYF TGTGCCAGCAGTGTTGTGGGGAGCTTTCGCAGGAACTCTGGAAACACCATATATTTT
. TRBJ2-7 few TRBV29-1 14 CSVELQGPPGEQYF TGCAGCGTTGAACTACAGGGCCCTCCAGGTGAGCAGTACTTC
TRBD1 TRBJ1-1 few TRBV5-1 14 CASSPWTGNTEAFF TGCGCCAGCAGCCCGTGGACAGGGAACACTGAAGCTTTCTTT
TRBD2 TRBJ2-7 . TRBV5-1 14 CASSLGGGLGEQYF TGCGCCAGCAGCTTGGGCGGGGGTCTGGGCGAGCAGTACTTC
. TRBJ2-7 . TRBV9 15 CASSVAPDFPYEQYF TGTGCCAGCAGCGTAGCGCCAGATTTCCCCTACGAGCAGTACTTC
TRBD1 TRBJ2-7 . TRBV11-2 15 CASSLAGRGLYEQYF TGTGCCAGCAGCTTAGCAGGCAGGGGGCTATACGAGCAGTACTTC
TRBD1 TRBJ2-3 . TRBV6-5 15 CATLYAGQGTDTQYF TGTGCCACATTATACGCGGGACAGGGGACAGATACGCAGTATTTT
. TRBJ2-3 . TRBV4-3 17 CASSQVRAYSSTDTQYF TGCGCCAGCAGCCAAGTCAGGGCTTATTCTAGCACAGATACGCAGTATTTT
TRBD2 TRBJ2-2 . TRBV9 17 CASSTRHSGSNTGELFF TGTGCCAGCAGCACCCGCCACAGCGGGAGTAACACCGGGGAGCTGTTTTTT
. TRBJ2-3 . TRBV10-3 15 CAISESVTIGDTQYF TGTGCCATCAGTGAGTCAGTAACTATAGGGGATACGCAGTATTTT
. TRBJ1-1 . TRBV13 18 CASSYRSGGRHRVAEAFF TGTGCCAGCAGCTATAGGAGCGGGGGGCGTCACCGCGTCGCTGAAGCTTTCTTT
. TRBJ1-1 . TRBV5-3 16 CARSLGWGRRNTEAFF TGTGCCAGAAGCTTGGGCTGGGGACGACGAAACACTGAAGCTTTCTTT
TRBD2 TRBJ2-1 . TRBV28 16 CASRALAGGGYNEQFF TGTGCCAGCAGGGCCCTAGCGGGAGGGGGTTACAATGAGCAGTTCTTC
. TRBJ1-5 few TRBV19 14 CASSGTTTNQPQHF TGTGCCAGCTCGGGGACAACAACAAATCAGCCCCAGCATTTT
TRBD2 TRBJ2-1 . TRBV9 14 CASSPGLAVNEQFF TGTGCCAGCAGCCCCGGACTAGCGGTCAATGAGCAGTTCTTC
. TRBJ2-3 . TRBV15 14 CATSRVLARDTQYF TGTGCCACCAGCAGAGTCCTAGCTAGAGATACGCAGTATTTT
. TRBJ2-5 . TRBV18 15 CASSPTAVIQETQYF TGTGCCAGCTCACCTACAGCGGTTATACAAGAGACCCAGTACTTC
TRBD1 TRBJ2-7 . TRBV4-1 15 CASSQVADRVYEQYF TGCGCCAGCAGCCAAGTCGCAGACAGGGTCTACGAGCAGTACTTC
. TRBJ1-4 . TRBV7-8 13 CASSERTVEKLFF TGTGCCAGCAGCGAACGGACTGTTGAAAAACTGTTTTTT
TRBD1 TRBJ1-5 . TRBV6-5 15 CASSPWDSYNQPQHF TGTGCCAGCAGTCCATGGGACAGCTACAATCAGCCCCAGCATTTT
. TRBJ1-4 . TRBV4-1 15 CASSQYRDLREKLFF TGCGCCAGCAGCCAATACCGGGACCTGAGGGAAAAACTGTTTTTT
. TRBJ2-6 . TRBV6-1 15 CASSDLKSGANVLTF TGTGCCAGCAGTGATTTGAAGTCTGGGGCCAACGTCCTGACTTTC
. TRBJ1-5 . TRBV19 13 CASTLNSNQPQHF TGTGCCAGTACCCTCAATAGCAATCAGCCCCAGCATTTT
. TRBJ2-2 . TRBV28 17 CASSPWDLSGSTGELFF TGTGCCAGCAGCCCGTGGGACCTAAGCGGTTCCACCGGGGAGCTGTTTTTT
TRBD2 TRBJ2-7 . TRBV27 19 CASSLAGTSGSGPSYEQYF TGTGCCAGCAGTCTGGCCGGGACTAGCGGGAGTGGCCCATCCTACGAGCAGTACTTC
. TRBJ1-1 . TRBV6-6 15 CASRYGGGMNTEAFF TGTGCCAGCCGTTATGGGGGCGGGATGAACACTGAAGCTTTCTTT
. TRBJ2-7 . TRBV9 15 CASSVGQDPSYEQYF TGTGCCAGCAGCGTAGGTCAGGACCCCTCCTACGAGCAGTACTTC
. TRBJ2-2 . TRBV18 15 CASSPARQNTGELFF TGTGCCAGCTCACCAGCCAGACAAAACACCGGGGAGCTGTTTTTT
TRBD2 TRBJ2-2 . TRBV7-3 16 CASSLTAGGYTGELFF TGTGCCAGCAGCTTAACGGCGGGAGGGTACACCGGGGAGCTGTTTTTT
TRBD1 TRBJ1-4 once TRBV7-9 16 CASSFTQGAANEKLFF TGTGCCAGCAGCTTTACACAGGGGGCGGCTAATGAAAAACTGTTTTTT
. TRBJ1-2 . TRBV2 13 CATSTGSDYGYTF TGTGCCACTTCGACAGGATCAGACTATGGCTACACCTTC
. TRBJ2-1 . TRBV4-3 16 CASSPLRTDSYNEQFF TGCGCCAGCAGCCCCCTACGGACGGACTCCTACAATGAGCAGTTCTTC
. TRBJ2-7 . TRBV6-5 13 CTSSFGGSYEQYF TGTACCAGCAGCTTCGGGGGCTCCTACGAGCAGTACTTC
. TRBJ1-5 . TRBV28 15 CASSLLAGDNQPQHF TGTGCCAGCAGTTTACTTGCGGGGGATAATCAGCCCCAGCATTTT
. TRBJ1-2 . TRBV5-1 15 CASSLGQYGRDGYTF TGCGCCAGCAGCTTGGGGCAATACGGCAGGGATGGCTACACCTTC
. TRBJ2-3 . TRBV7-6 14 CASSFEGSTDTQYF TGTGCCAGCAGCTTTGAGGGGAGCACAGATACGCAGTATTTT
TRBD1 TRBJ1-2 . TRBV5-6 14 CASSSGTDRWGYTF TGTGCCAGCAGCTCCGGGACAGATCGGTGGGGCTACACCTTC
. TRBJ1-2 . TRBV27 15 CASSFGPGVLDGYTF TGTGCCAGCAGTTTCGGTCCAGGGGTTCTTGATGGCTACACCTTC
. TRBJ1-1 . TRBV29-1 12 CSVEGHGWETFF TGCAGCGTTGAGGGCCATGGCTGGGAGACTTTCTTT
. TRBJ2-3 . TRBV7-6 14 CASSFRGSTDTQYF TGTGCCAGCAGCTTTCGAGGGAGCACAGATACGCAGTATTTT
TRBD1 TRBJ2-1 . TRBV9 14 CASNFLTGDNEQFF TGTGCCAGCAATTTCCTGACAGGGGACAATGAGCAGTTCTTC
. TRBJ2-7 . TRBV11-2 10 CASSRYEQYF TGTGCCAGCAGCCGATACGAGCAGTACTTC
. TRBJ1-1 . TRBV30 13 CAWRVELDTEAFF TGTGCCTGGAGAGTAGAATTGGACACTGAAGCTTTCTTT